Detailed here is one T cell receptor beta chain. What it recognizes is unknown. CD4+ cells were split into CD45RA+ naive and CD45RA-negative memory subsets. This specimen comes from a study of shared clonotypes between healthy human individuals. Germline V gene sequence: CDR1 MDHEN, CDR2 SYDVKM. The CDR3 is 15 amino acids. V was trimmed by 1 base and J by 0 bases, leaving 6 bases between them. Authors' methods: Filtering was not the same, since immunoSEQ gave junction-only sequences without quality scores. TCRdb's table, derived via immunoSEQ multiplex PCR, lists solely in-frame clones and lacks some. V and J calls and clone size come straight from that table; D and trimming were deduced from the DNA. The sample holds 550,000 to 700,000 clones, around four fifths seen once. The study's findings and limits: With few donors, the genetic and exposure-history diversity represented was limited. Clonotype sharing levels among donors were expected to vary with sequencing depth.

Specimen: memory CD4+ T cells sorted from blood. The sample's subset: CD45RA-negative fraction. This chain uses TRBV28 with TRBJ1-4; no reliable D call. This TCR derives from a woman aged 25 to 39 in good health. The CDR3 is CASSLLGATNEKLFF. In DNA, the CDR3 is TGTGCCAGCAGTTTATTAGGCGCAACTAATGAAAAACTGTTTTTT.